A selection of T cell receptor beta chains follows, all from one sample in a study of T cells in localized non-small cell lung cancer. Clones were sequenced by immunoSEQ multiplex PCR, and TCRdb holds only the in-frame ones, with some missing. The table lists about 4,400 clones, 30% to 40% of them singletons. Sample: lung tumor tissue, taken before any cancer treatment. These receptors all come from a man between 40 and 70 years old with stage II squamous cell lung carcinoma. Each CDR3 is given with its conserved first and last residue. D genes are given only for firm matches. The listing skips clone size in some rows; elsewhere it reads once, few, many or a size class.

clone_size,v_call,d_call,j_call,cdr3_aa,cdr3_nt
few,TRBV19,TRBD1,TRBJ2-1,CASTPGRGQGGYEQFF,TGTGCCAGTACCCCCGGGCGGGGACAGGGAGGGTATGAGCAGTTCTTC
few,TRBV14,.,TRBJ1-2,CASSPDRYSYGYTF,TGTGCCAGCAGTCCAGACAGGTACAGCTATGGCTACACCTTC
medium-sized,TRBV11-3,.,TRBJ2-7,CASSLTRIPYEQYF,TGTGCCAGCAGCTTAACTAGGATCCCCTACGAGCAGTACTTC
.,TRBV19,TRBD1,TRBJ2-5,CASSTTGERGTQYF,TGTGCCAGTAGTACTACAGGGGAACGGGGGACCCAGTACTTC
once,TRBV18,.,TRBJ1-1,CASSPLFGSDEAFF,TGTGCCAGCTCACCGCTATTTGGTTCGGACGAAGCTTTCTTT
.,TRBV6-8,.,TRBJ2-3,CASSAVWGDTQYF,TGTGCCAGCAGTGCGGTTTGGGGAGATACGCAGTATTTT
.,TRBV9,.,TRBJ2-5,CASSHGRGGETQYF,TGTGCCAGCAGCCATGGACGGGGTGGAGAGACCCAGTACTTC
.,TRBV11-3,TRBD1,TRBJ1-1,CASSLPGQRAEAFF,TGTGCCAGCAGCTTGCCGGGACAGAGAGCTGAAGCTTTCTTT
.,TRBV18,TRBD1,TRBJ2-5,CASSPGTGGWETQYF,TGTGCCAGCTCACCCGGGACAGGGGGCTGGGAGACCCAGTACTTC
.,TRBV14,.,TRBJ2-3,CASSHGAASTDTQYF,TGTGCCAGCAGCCATGGAGCGGCAAGCACAGATACGCAGTATTTT
.,TRBV30,.,TRBJ2-3,CAWSVHGGQGDTQYF,TGTGCCTGGAGTGTACATGGGGGGCAGGGAGATACGCAGTATTTT
few,TRBV14,.,TRBJ1-1,CASSQDQGAGVGVNTEAFF,TGTGCCAGCAGCCAAGATCAAGGGGCAGGGGTAGGGGTTAACACTGAAGCTTTCTTT
.,TRBV19,.,TRBJ2-3,CASSPVGVTQYF,TGTGCCAGTAGCCCCGTCGGAGTTACGCAGTATTTT
.,TRBV5-1,TRBD2,TRBJ2-3,CASSLHGLADGTDTQYF,TGCGCCAGCAGCTTGCATGGACTAGCGGATGGGACAGATACGCAGTATTTT
few,TRBV6-7,TRBD1,TRBJ1-2,CARGQTYGYTF,TGTGCCAGGGGACAGACTTATGGCTACACCTTC
.,TRBV29-1,.,TRBJ1-2,CSVSSGTNYGYTF,TGCAGCGTTTCGTCAGGGACTAACTATGGCTACACCTTC
.,TRBV19,.,TRBJ2-7,CASTQGGVNYEQYF,TGTGCCAGCACACAGGGGGGGGTGAACTACGAGCAGTACTTC
.,TRBV10-3,.,TRBJ2-7,CAISEPTGGASSEQYF,TGTGCCATCAGTGAGCCCACGGGGGGCGCCTCGTCCGAGCAGTACTTC
few,TRBV11-3,TRBD2,TRBJ2-2,CASSSGLAGLSNTGELFF,TGTGCCAGCAGCTCGGGACTAGCGGGGCTTTCAAACACCGGGGAGCTGTTTTTT
medium-sized,TRBV28,TRBD1,TRBJ2-1,CASTVTKWDRDYNEQFF,TGTGCCAGCACCGTGACAAAATGGGACAGAGACTACAATGAGCAGTTCTTC
.,TRBV7-2,TRBD2,TRBJ2-7,CASSVAGLYEQYF,TGTGCCAGCAGTGTAGCGGGGTTGTACGAGCAGTACTTC
.,TRBV19,TRBD1,TRBJ1-5,CAMGQGRDQPQHF,TGTGCCATGGGACAGGGGAGAGATCAGCCCCAGCATTTT
many,TRBV11-3,.,TRBJ1-2,CASSARQADYGYTF,TGTGCCAGCAGCGCCAGACAGGCGGACTATGGCTACACCTTC
.,TRBV28,.,TRBJ1-2,CASSLLWGAGGYTF,TGTGCCAGCAGTCTACTTTGGGGGGCGGGTGGCTACACCTTC
few,TRBV30,.,TRBJ1-1,CAWSGTLAGEAFF,TGTGCCTGGAGCGGGACCCTCGCGGGGGAAGCTTTCTTT
.,TRBV15,TRBD1,TRBJ1-1,CATSPRTGSTEAFF,TGTGCCACCAGCCCCCGGACAGGTTCCACTGAAGCTTTCTTT
.,TRBV18,.,TRBJ1-4,CASSQGAANEKLFF,TGTGCCAGCTCACAGGGTGCGGCTAATGAAAAACTGTTTTTT
few,TRBV9,TRBD1,TRBJ1-1,CASRVQGTSNTEAFF,TGTGCCAGCAGGGTACAGGGGACCTCGAACACTGAAGCTTTCTTT
large,TRBV18,.,TRBJ2-7,CASSPMDINEQYF,TGTGCCAGCTCACCCATGGATATAAACGAGCAGTACTTC
once,TRBV10-2,.,TRBJ1-3,CASSDGGNTIYF,TGCGCCAGCAGTGACGGAGGAAACACCATATATTTT
few,TRBV29-1,.,TRBJ2-3,CSVRLVWGTDTQYF,TGCAGCGTCAGATTAGTTTGGGGCACAGATACGCAGTATTTT
.,TRBV19,.,TRBJ2-2,CASSLGPNTGELFF,TGTGCCAGTAGTCTGGGACCAAACACCGGGGAGCTGTTTTTT
.,TRBV7-4,.,TRBJ1-1,CASGGGSGTTEAFF,TGTGCCAGCGGGGGAGGGTCGGGTACCACTGAAGCTTTCTTT
.,TRBV10-2,TRBD2,TRBJ2-3,CASSDSGGSTDTQYF,TGCGCCAGCAGTGATAGCGGGGGGAGCACAGATACGCAGTATTTT
.,TRBV30,.,TRBJ1-4,CAWSEGGTNEKLFF,TGTGCCTGGAGTGAGGGCGGGACTAATGAAAAACTGTTTTTT
few,TRBV6-8,.,TRBJ1-1,CASSQWNMNTEAFF,TGTGCCAGCAGTCAGTGGAATATGAACACTGAAGCTTTCTTT
.,TRBV2,.,TRBJ2-3,CASSIRRTDTDTQYF,TGTGCCAGCAGTATCCGACGGACCGACACAGATACGCAGTATTTT
.,TRBV15,.,TRBJ2-1,CATSRDHEGGRNEQFF,TGTGCCACCAGCAGAGATCATGAAGGGGGTCGTAATGAGCAGTTCTTC
.,TRBV7-2,.,TRBJ2-1,CASSRSLFNEQFF,TGTGCCAGCAGTCGCAGTCTTTTCAATGAGCAGTTCTTC
.,TRBV30,TRBD2,TRBJ2-1,CAWSVNWSASGYNEQFF,TGTGCCTGGAGTGTAAATTGGTCGGCTAGCGGTTACAATGAGCAGTTCTTC
few,TRBV30,.,TRBJ1-2,CAWSVDVWGNYGYTF,TGTGCCTGGAGTGTAGATGTCTGGGGTAACTATGGCTACACCTTC
few,TRBV18,TRBD1,TRBJ2-3,CASSLGTGSTDTQYF,TGTGCCAGCTCACTAGGGACAGGGTCTACAGATACGCAGTATTTT
few,TRBV15,TRBD1,TRBJ2-1,CATSRSRQGSEQFF,TGTGCCACCAGCAGATCCAGACAGGGCAGTGAGCAGTTCTTC
few,TRBV11-3,TRBD2,TRBJ2-1,CASSSPGLGLHDEQFF,TGTGCCAGCAGCTCCCCAGGACTAGGATTGCATGATGAGCAGTTCTTC
.,TRBV6-8,TRBD2,TRBJ2-1,CATASGGFNEQFF,TGTGCCACGGCTAGCGGGGGGTTCAATGAGCAGTTCTTC
few,TRBV6-8,TRBD2,TRBJ2-4,CASREGAVAGAEYF,TGTGCCAGCAGGGAAGGCGCGGTAGCGGGAGCTGAGTACTTC
medium-sized,TRBV9,.,TRBJ1-2,CASSVGGFGYTF,TGTGCCAGCAGCGTAGGCGGATTCGGCTACACCTTC
.,TRBV28,.,TRBJ2-7,CASTLGLAPYEQYF,TGTGCCAGCACCCTCGGGCTAGCCCCCTACGAGCAGTACTTC
few,TRBV19,.,TRBJ1-5,CASTDNGNQPQHF,TGTGCCAGTACTGACAATGGCAATCAGCCCCAGCATTTT
medium-sized,TRBV11-3,TRBD2,TRBJ2-5,CASSLARGRESETQYF,TGTGCCAGCAGCTTGGCCCGAGGGAGGGAGTCAGAGACCCAGTACTTC
.,TRBV29-1,TRBD2,TRBJ2-5,CSVETPSGGGETQYF,TGCAGCGTTGAAACACCCAGCGGGGGGGGTGAGACCCAGTACTTC
few,TRBV29-1,.,TRBJ2-5,CSVDSAQETQYF,TGCAGCGTTGACTCCGCCCAAGAGACCCAGTACTTC
few,TRBV30,TRBD2,TRBJ2-2,CAWSPSGIRGELFF,TGTGCCTGGAGCCCTAGCGGGATCAGAGGGGAGCTGTTTTTT
medium-sized,TRBV11-3,.,TRBJ2-4,CASSEAGLAKNIQYF,TGTGCCAGCAGCGAGGCGGGCCTAGCCAAAAACATTCAGTACTTC
.,TRBV23-1,.,TRBJ1-1,CASSQNRHRDIMNTEAFF,TGCGCCAGCAGTCAAAATCGCCACCGGGACATTATGAACACTGAAGCTTTCTTT